This paragraph reports one TCR beta chain. Its antigen is currently unknown. These data originate in a study of CD8 T cells in ankylosing spondylitis. Quantitative 5'-RACE was performed with molecular barcodes, and it yielded the TCR beta libraries. TCRdb reprocessed the 5' RACE reads with MiXCR, giving one entry per CDR3 protein. The sample includes approximately 550,000 distinct CDR3 sequences, roughly 13% of them seen just once. The ends were cut back, 4 bases at V and 0 bases at J, with 10 bases in the middle. The CDR3 length is 15 residues. Germline V gene sequence: CDR1 MGHRA, CDR2 YSYEKL. Study results and limitations: Disease-linked clones displayed a CD8+ phenotype and appeared relatively rarely in peripheral blood. Matched ankylosing spondylitis synovial fluid reportedly contained a significantly enriched population of disease-linked clones. Earlier literature documents some of the motif variants in reactive arthritis synovial fluid and blood. Typical of ankylosing spondylitis blood, it appeared, was a TCR beta motif of seven to nine highly homologous variants.

The V gene is TRBV4-1, the J gene TRBJ2-1; no firm D call. The source of this sequence is a male donor with ankylosing spondylitis. Sequencing was carried out using blood, either unsorted or a sorted T cell fraction (not recorded which). In DNA, the CDR3 is TGCGCCAGCAGCCGACTTCAGAGCTCCTACAATGAGCAGTTCTTC. As protein: CASSRLQSSYNEQFF.